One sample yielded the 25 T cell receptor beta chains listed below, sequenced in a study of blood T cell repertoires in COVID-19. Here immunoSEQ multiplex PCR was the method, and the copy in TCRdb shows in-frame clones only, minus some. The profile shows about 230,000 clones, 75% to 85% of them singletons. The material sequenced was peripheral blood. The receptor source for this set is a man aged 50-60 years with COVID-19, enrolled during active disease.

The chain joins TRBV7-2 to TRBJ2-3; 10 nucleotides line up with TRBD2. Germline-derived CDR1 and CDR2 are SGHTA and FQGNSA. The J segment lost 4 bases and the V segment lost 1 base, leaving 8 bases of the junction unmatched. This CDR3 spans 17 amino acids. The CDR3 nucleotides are TGTGCCAGCAGCTTAGAGTGGACTAGCGGCGGGGCAGATACGCAGTATTTT. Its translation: CASSLEWTSGGADTQYF.

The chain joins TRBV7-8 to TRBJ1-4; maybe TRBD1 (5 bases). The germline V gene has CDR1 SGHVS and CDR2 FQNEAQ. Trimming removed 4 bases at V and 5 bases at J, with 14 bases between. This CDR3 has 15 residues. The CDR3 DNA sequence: TGTGCCAGCAGCTCGCGGGGCATAGGCAATGAAAAACTGTTTTTT. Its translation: CASSSRGIGNEKLFF.

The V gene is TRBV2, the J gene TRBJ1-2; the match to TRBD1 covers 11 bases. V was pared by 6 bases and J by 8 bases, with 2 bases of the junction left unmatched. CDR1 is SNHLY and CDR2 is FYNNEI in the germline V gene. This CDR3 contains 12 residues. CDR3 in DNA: TGTGCCAGCAGGGGGACAGGGGGAGGCTACACCTTC. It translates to CASRGTGGGYTF.

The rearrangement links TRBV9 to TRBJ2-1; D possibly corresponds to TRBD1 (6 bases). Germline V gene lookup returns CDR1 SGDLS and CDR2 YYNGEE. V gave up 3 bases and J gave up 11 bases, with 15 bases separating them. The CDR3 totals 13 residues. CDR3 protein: CASSAPGQRKQFF. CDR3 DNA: TGTGCCAGCAGCGCCCCGGGACAACGAAAGCAGTTCTTC.

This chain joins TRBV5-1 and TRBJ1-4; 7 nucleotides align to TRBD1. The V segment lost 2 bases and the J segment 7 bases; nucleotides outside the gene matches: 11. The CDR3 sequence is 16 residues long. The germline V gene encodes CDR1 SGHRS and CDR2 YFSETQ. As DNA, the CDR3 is TGCGCCAGCAGCTTTGGCGGGACAGTAGTCAGTGAAAAACTGTTTTTT. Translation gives CASSFGGTVVSEKLFF.

CDR3 sequence reads: CASSQSPRTAHSPLHF. In nucleotides, the CDR3 is TGCGCCAGCAGCCAATCCCCCCGGACAGCTCATTCACCCCTCCACTTT. This chain joins TRBV4-1 and TRBJ1-6; D perhaps matches TRBD1 (6 bases). CDR1 is MGHRA, CDR2 YSYEKL, per germline. V was trimmed by 2 bases and J by 8 bases, leaving 16 bases between them. CDR3 length equals 16 residues.

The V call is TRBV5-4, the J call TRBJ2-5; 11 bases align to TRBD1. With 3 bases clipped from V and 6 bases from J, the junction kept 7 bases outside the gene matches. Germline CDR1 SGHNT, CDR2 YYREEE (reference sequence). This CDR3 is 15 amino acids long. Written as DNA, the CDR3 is TGTGCCAGCAGCTCAACGGACAGGGGGCGGCAGACCCAGTACTTC. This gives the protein CASSSTDRGRQTQYF.

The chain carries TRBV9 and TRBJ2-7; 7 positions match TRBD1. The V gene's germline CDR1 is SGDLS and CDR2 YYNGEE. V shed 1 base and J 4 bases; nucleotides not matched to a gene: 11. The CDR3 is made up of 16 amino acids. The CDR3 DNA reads TGTGCCAGCAGCGTATCGGCGCGGACAGGACAGTACGAGCAGTACTTC. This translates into CASSVSARTGQYEQYF.

The DNA of the CDR3 is TGTGCCAGCAGCCAAGATCCGATGTTACAGGCGAACACCGGGGAGCTGTTTTTT. This sequence encodes CASSQDPMLQANTGELFF. This chain connects TRBV4-2 to TRBJ2-2; D is possibly TRBD1 (5 bases). This CDR3 has 18 amino acids. Germline loops: CDR1 LGHNA, CDR2 YNFKEQ. Deletions cut 0 bases from V and 0 bases from J, with 14 bases between.

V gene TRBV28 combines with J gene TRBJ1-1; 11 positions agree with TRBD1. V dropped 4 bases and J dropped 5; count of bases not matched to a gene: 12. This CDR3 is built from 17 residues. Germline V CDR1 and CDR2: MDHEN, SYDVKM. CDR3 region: CASSSWTGGLIWTEAFF. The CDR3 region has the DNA TGTGCCAGCAGTTCGTGGACAGGGGGCCTAATTTGGACTGAAGCTTTCTTT.

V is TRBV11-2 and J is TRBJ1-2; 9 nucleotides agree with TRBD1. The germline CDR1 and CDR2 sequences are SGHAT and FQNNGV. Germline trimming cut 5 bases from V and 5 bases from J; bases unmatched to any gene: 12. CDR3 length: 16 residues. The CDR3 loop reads CASSQNRGRGRYGYTF. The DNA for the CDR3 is TGTGCCAGCAGCCAAAACAGGGGGCGCGGCCGGTATGGCTACACCTTC.

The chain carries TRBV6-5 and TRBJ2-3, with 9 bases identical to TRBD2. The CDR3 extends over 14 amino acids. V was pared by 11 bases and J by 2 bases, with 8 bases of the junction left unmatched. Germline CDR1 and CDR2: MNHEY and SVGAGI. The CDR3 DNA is TGTGCCCTCTTAGCGGGGGAGTACACAGATACGCAGTATTTT. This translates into CALLAGEYTDTQYF.

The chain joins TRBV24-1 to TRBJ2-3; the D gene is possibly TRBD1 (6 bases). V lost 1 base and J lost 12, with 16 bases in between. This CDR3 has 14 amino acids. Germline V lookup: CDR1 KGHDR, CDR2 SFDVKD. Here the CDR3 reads CATSDFRTARGQYF. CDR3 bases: TGTGCCACCAGTGATTTCCGGACGGCCAGGGGTCAGTATTTT.

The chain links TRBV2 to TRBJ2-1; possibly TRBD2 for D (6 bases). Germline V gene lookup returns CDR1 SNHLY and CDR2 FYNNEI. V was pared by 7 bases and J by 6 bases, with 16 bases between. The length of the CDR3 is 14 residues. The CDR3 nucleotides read TGTGCCAGCAACCGGGACTGGGCCTCCAATGAGCAGTTCTTC. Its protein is CASNRDWASNEQFF.

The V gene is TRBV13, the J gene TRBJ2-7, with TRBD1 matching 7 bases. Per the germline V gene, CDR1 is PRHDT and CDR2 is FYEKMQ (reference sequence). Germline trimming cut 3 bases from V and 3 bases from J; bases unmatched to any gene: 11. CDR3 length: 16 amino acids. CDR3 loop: CASSFSGQAPLYEQYF. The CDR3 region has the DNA TGTGCCAGCAGCTTCTCCGGACAGGCCCCCCTCTACGAGCAGTACTTC.

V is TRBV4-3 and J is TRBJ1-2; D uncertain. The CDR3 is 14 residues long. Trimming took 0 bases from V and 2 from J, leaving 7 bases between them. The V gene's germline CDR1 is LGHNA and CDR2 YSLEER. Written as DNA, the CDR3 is TGCGCCAGCAGCCAAGAATCGGGGAACTATGGCTACACCTTC. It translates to CASSQESGNYGYTF.

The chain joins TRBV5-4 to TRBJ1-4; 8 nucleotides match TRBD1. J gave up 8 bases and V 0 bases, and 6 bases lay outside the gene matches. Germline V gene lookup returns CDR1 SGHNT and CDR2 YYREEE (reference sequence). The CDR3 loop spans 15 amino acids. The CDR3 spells CASSLGATGDEKLFF. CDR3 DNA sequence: TGTGCCAGCAGCTTGGGTGCGACAGGGGACGAAAAACTGTTTTTT.

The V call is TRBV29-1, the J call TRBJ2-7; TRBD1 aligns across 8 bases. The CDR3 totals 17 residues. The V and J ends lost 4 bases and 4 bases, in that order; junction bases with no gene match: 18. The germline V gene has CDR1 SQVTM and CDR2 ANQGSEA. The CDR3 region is CSVVGRTGTLIGYEQYF. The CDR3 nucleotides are TGCAGCGTTGTGGGACGGACAGGGACACTTATAGGGTACGAGCAGTACTTC.

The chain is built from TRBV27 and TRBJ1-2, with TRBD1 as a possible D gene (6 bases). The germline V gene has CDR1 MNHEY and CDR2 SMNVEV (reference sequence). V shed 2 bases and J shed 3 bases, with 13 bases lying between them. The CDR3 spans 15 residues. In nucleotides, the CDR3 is TGTGCCAGCAGTTTACAGCCAGGGGCTCACTATGGCTACACCTTC. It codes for CASSLQPGAHYGYTF.

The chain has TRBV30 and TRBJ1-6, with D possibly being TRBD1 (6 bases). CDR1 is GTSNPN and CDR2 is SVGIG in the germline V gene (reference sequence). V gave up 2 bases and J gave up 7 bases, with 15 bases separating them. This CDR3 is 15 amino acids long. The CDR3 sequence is CAWSSQRGGNSPLHF. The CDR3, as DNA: TGTGCCTGGAGTTCGCAAAGGGGGGGGAATTCACCCCTCCACTTT.

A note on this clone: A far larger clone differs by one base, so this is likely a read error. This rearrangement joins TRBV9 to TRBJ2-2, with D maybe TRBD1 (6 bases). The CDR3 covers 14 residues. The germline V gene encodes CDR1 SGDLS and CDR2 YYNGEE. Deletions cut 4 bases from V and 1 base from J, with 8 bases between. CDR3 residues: CASSTGQNTGELFF. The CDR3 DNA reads TGTGCCAGCAGCACGGGACAGAACACCGGGGAGCTGTTTTTT.

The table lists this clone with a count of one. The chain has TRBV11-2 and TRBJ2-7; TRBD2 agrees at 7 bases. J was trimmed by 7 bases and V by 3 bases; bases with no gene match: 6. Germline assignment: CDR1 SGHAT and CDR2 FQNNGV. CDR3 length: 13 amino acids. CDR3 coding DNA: TGTGCCAGCAGCTTCCGGGGGGAGGGGGAGCAGTACTTC. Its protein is CASSFRGEGEQYF.

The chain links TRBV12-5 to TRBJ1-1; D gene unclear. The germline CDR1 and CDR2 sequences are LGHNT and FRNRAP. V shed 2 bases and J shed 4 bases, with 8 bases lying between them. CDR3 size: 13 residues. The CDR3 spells CASGLWASTEAFF. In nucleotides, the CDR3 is TGTGCTAGTGGTTTGTGGGCGAGCACTGAAGCTTTCTTT.

In nucleotides, the CDR3 is TGTGCTAGTGGTACCTCAGGCCAGGGTGAAGCTTTCTTT. Protein: CASGTSGQGEAFF. The chain has TRBV12-5 and TRBJ1-1; possibly TRBD1 for D (5 bases). The ends were cut back, 5 bases at V and 7 bases at J, with 14 bases in the middle. The germline V gene encodes CDR1 LGHNT and CDR2 FRNRAP. This CDR3 is 13 amino acids long.

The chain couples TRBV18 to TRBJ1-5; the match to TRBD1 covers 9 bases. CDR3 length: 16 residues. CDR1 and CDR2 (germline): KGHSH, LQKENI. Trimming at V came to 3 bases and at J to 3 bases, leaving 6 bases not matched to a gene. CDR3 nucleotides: TGTGCCAGCTCACCGGCCGGGACAGGGTACAATCAGCCCCAGCATTTT. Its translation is CASSPAGTGYNQPQHF. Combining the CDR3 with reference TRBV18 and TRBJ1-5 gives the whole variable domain NAGVMQNPRHLVRRRGQEARLRCSPMKGHSHVYWYRQLPEEGLKFMVYLQKENIIDESGMPKERFSAEFPKEGPSILRIQQVVRGDSAAYFCASSPAGTGYNQPQHFGDGTRLSIL.